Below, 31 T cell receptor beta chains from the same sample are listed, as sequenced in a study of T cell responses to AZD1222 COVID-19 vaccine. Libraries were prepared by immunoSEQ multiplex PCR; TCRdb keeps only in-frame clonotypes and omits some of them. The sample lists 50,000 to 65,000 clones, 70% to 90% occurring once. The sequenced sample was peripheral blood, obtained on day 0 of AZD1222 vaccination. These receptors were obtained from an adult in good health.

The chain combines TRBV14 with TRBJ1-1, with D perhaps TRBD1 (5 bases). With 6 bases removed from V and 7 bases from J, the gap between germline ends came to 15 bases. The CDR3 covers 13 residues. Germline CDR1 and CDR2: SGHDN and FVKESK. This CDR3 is CASRAGGGNEAFF. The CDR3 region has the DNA TGTGCCAGCAGGGCAGGTGGGGGTAATGAAGCTTTCTTT.

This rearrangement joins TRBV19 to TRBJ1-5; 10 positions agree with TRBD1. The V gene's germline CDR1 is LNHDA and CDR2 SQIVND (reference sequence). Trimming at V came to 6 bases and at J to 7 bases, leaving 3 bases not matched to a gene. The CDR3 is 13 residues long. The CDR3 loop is CASRGQGWQPQHF. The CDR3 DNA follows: TGTGCCAGTAGGGGACAGGGGTGGCAGCCCCAGCATTTT.

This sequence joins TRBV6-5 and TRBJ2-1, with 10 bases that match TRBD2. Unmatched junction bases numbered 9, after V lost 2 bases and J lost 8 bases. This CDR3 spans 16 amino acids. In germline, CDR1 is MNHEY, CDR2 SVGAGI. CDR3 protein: CASSYGSGGPLDEQFF. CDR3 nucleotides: TGTGCCAGCAGTTACGGTAGCGGGGGGCCCCTCGATGAGCAGTTCTTC.

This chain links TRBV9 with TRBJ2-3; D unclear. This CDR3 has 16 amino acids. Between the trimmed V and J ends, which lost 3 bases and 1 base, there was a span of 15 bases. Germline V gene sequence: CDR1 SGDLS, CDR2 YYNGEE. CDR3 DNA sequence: TGTGCCAGCAGCGGCCCTATCGCGGTCGGCACAGATACGCAGTATTTT. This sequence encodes CASSGPIAVGTDTQYF.

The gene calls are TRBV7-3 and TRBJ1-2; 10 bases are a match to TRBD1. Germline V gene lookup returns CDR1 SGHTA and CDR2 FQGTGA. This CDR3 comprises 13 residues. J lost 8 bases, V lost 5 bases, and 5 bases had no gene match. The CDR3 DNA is TGTGCCAGCAGCAAAAGGACAGGGGGAGGCTACACCTTC. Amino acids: CASSKRTGGGYTF.

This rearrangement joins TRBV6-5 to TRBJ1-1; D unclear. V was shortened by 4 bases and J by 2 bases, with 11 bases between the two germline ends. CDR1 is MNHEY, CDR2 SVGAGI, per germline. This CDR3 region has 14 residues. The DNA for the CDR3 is TGTGCCAGCAGTTCACCGCGGCGAAACACTGAAGCTTTCTTT. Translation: CASSSPRRNTEAFF.

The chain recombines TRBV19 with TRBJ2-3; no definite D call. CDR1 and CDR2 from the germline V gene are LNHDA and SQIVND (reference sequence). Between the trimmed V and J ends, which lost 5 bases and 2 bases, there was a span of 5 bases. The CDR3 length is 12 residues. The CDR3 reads CASSHNTDTQYF. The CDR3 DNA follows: TGTGCCAGTAGTCACAACACAGATACGCAGTATTTT.

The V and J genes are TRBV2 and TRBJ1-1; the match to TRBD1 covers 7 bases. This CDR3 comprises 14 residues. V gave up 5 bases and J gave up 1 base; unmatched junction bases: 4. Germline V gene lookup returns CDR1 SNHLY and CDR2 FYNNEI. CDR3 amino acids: CASSRTGRNTEAFF. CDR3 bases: TGTGCCAGCAGTAGGACAGGACGGAACACTGAAGCTTTCTTT.

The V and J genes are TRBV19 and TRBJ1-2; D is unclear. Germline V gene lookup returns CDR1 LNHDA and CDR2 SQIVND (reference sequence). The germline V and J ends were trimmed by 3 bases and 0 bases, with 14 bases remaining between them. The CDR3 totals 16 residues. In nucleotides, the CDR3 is TGTGCCAGTAGTATTTGGAGTGGGGAGACTAACTATGGCTACACCTTC. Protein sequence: CASSIWSGETNYGYTF.

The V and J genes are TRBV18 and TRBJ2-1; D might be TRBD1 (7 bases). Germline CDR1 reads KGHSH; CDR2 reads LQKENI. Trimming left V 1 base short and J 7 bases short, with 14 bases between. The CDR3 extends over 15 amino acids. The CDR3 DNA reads TGTGCCAGCTCACCACGGGAGGAGACAGGGAATGAGCAGTTCTTC. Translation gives CASSPREETGNEQFF.

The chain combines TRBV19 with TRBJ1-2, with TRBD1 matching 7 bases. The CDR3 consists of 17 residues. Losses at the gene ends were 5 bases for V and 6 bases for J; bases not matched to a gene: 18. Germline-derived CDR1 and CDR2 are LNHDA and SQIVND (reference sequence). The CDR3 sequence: CASSDRGTASALNGYTF. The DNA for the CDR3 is TGTGCCAGTAGTGACAGAGGGACAGCCTCGGCCTTGAATGGCTACACCTTC.

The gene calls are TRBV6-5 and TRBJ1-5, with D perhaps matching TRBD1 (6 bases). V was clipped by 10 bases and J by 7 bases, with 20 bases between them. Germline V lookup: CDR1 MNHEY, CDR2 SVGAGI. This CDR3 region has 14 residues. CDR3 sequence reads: CATSGGGRDQPQHF. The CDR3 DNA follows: TGTGCCACCTCCGGTGGGGGCAGGGACCAGCCCCAGCATTTT.

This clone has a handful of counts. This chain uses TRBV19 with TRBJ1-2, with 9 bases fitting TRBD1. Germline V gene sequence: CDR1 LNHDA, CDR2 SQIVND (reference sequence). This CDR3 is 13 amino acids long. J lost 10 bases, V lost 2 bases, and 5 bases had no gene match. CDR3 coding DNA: TGTGCCAGTAGTATAAGGGACAGGGTCGACTACACCTTC. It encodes CASSIRDRVDYTF.

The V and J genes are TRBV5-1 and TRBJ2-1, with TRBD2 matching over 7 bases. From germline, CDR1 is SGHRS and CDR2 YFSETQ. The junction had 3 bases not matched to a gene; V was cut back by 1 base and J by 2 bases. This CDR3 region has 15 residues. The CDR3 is CASSLRLAAYNEQFF. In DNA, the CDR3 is TGCGCCAGCAGCTTGAGACTAGCTGCCTACAATGAGCAGTTCTTC.

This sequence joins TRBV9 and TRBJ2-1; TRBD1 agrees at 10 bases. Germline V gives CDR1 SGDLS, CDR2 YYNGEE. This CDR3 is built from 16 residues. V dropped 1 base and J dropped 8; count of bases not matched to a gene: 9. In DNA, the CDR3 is TGTGCCAGCAGCGTAAGGGGGGACAGGGGACGAGATGAGCAGTTCTTC. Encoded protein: CASSVRGDRGRDEQFF.

The CDR3 protein is CASSQGSRPTNEKLFF. The CDR3 nucleotides read TGCGCCAGCAGCCAAGGGTCCAGGCCAACTAATGAAAAACTGTTTTTT. The J gene is TRBJ1-4, the V gene TRBV4-1; D ambiguous. The CDR3 spans 16 residues. V lost 1 base, J lost 0 bases, and 9 bases lay in between. Germline V gene sequence: CDR1 MGHRA, CDR2 YSYEKL.

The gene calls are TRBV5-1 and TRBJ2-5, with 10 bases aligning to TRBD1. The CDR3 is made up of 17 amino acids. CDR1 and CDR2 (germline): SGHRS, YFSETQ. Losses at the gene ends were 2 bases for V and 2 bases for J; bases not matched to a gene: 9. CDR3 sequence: CASSFLPGQGFQETQYF. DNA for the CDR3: TGCGCCAGCAGCTTCCTGCCGGGACAGGGGTTTCAAGAGACCCAGTACTTC.

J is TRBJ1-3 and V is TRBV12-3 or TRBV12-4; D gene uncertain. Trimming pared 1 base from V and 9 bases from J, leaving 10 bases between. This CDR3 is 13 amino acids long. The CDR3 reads CASSLGPAVTIYF. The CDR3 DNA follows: TGTGCCAGCAGTTTAGGGCCCGCCGTCACCATATATTTT.

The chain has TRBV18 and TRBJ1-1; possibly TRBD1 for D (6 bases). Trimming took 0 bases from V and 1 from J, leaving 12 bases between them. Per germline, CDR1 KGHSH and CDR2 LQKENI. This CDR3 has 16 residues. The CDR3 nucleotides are TGTGCCAGCTCACCACCTCACAGGGCTGCGAACACTGAAGCTTTCTTT. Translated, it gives CASSPPHRAANTEAFF.

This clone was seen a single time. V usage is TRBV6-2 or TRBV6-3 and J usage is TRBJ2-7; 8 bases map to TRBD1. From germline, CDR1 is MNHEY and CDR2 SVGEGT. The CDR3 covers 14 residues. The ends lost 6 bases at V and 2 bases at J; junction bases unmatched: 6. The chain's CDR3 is CASSGQGETYEQYF. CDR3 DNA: TGTGCCAGCAGCGGACAGGGAGAAACCTACGAGCAGTACTTC.

In DNA form, the CDR3 reads TGTGCCACCAGTCGTATCGGAGACTACAATGAGCAGTTCTTC. This sequence encodes CATSRIGDYNEQFF. The chain couples TRBV24-1 to TRBJ2-1; D is ambiguous. The CDR3 has 14 residues. Deletions cut 6 bases from V and 3 bases from J, with 11 bases between. Germline V gives CDR1 KGHDR, CDR2 SFDVKD.

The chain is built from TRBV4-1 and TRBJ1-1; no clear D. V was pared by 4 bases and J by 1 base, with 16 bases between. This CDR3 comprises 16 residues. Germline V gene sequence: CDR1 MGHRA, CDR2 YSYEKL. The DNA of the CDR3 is TGCGCCAGCAGCCTCCGGACGGGAGGTTGGAACACTGAAGCTTTCTTT. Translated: CASSLRTGGWNTEAFF.

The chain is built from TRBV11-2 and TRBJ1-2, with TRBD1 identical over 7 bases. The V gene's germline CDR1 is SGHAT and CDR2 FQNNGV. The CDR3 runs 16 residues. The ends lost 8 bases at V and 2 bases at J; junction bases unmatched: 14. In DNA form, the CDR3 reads TGTGCCAGCCCCCCCGGACAGGTAGCGCAAAACTATGGCTACACCTTC. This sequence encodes CASPPGQVAQNYGYTF.

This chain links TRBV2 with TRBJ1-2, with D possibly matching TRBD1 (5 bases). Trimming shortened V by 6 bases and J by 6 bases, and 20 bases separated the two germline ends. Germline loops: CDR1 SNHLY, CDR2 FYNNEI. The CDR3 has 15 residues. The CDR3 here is CASSLIQGTAHGYTF. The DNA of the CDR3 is TGTGCCAGCAGCCTGATTCAGGGAACGGCACATGGCTACACCTTC.

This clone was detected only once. CDR3 nucleotides: TGTGCCAGCAGCTTAGTCAGGGAGGGTAATTCACCCCTCCACTTT. Its protein is CASSLVREGNSPLHF. The chain employs TRBV7-9 and TRBJ1-6, with D perhaps TRBD1 (5 bases). The CDR3 spans 15 residues. V was clipped by 1 base and J by 6 bases, with 10 bases between them. Germline loops: CDR1 SEHNR, CDR2 FQNEAQ (reference sequence).

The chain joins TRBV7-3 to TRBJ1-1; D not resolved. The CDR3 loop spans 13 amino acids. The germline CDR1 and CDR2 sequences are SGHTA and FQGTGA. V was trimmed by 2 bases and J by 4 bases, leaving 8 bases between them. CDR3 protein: CASSLYSGTEAFF. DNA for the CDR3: TGTGCCAGCAGCTTATACAGCGGCACTGAAGCTTTCTTT. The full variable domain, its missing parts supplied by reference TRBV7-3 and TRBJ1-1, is GAGVSQTPSNKVTEKGKYVELRCDPISGHTALYWYRQSLGQGPEFLIYFQGTGAADDSGLPNDRFFAVRPEGSVSTLKIQRTERGDSAVYLCASSLYSGTEAFFGQGTRLTVV.

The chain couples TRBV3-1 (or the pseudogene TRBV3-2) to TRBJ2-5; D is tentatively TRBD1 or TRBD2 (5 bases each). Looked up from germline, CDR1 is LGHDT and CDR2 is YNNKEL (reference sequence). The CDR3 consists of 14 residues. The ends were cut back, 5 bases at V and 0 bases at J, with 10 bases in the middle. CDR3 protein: CASSSPGHQETQYF. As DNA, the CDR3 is TGTGCCAGCAGCTCCCCGGGACACCAAGAGACCCAGTACTTC.

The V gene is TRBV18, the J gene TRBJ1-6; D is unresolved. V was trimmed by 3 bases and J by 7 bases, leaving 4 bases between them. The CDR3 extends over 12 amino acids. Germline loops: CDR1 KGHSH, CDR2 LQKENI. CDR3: CASSPGNSPLHF. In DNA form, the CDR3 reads TGTGCCAGCTCACCGGGGAATTCACCCCTCCACTTT.

CDR3 region: CASSSRNSGNTIYF. In DNA form, the CDR3 reads TGTGCCAGCTCCTCTCGGAACTCTGGAAACACCATATATTTT. The chain joins TRBV7-9 to TRBJ1-3; D unclear. The CDR3 loop spans 14 amino acids. The V end lost 8 bases, the J end lost 0 bases, and 11 bases lay between the germline ends. The V gene's germline CDR1 is SEHNR and CDR2 FQNEAQ (reference sequence).

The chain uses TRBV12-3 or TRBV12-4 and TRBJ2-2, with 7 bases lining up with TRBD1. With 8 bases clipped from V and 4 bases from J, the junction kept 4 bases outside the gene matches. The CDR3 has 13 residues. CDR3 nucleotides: TGTGCCAGCCGGGACAGAGGCACCGGGGAGCTGTTTTTT. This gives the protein CASRDRGTGELFF.

The CDR3 here is CASSLWGSNGYTF. The CDR3 DNA is TGTGCCAGCAGCTTGTGGGGCAGTAATGGCTACACCTTC. The rearrangement links TRBV5-8 to TRBJ1-2, with TRBD1 as a possible D gene (5 bases). Germline CDR1 SGHTS, CDR2 YDEGEE. This CDR3 region has 13 residues. Trimming took 1 base from V and 6 from J, leaving 10 bases between them.